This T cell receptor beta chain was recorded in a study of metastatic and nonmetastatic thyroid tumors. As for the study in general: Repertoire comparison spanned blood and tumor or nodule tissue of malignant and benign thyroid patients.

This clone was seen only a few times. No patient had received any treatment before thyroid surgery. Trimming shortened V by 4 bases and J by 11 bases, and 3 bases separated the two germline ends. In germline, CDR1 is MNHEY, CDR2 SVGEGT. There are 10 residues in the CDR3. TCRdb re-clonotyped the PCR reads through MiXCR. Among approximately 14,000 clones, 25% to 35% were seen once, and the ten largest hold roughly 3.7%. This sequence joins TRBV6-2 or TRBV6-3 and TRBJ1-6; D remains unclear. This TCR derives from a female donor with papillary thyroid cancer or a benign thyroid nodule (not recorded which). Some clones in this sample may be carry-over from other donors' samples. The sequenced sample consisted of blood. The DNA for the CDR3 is TGTGCCAGCAGTTGGGCACCCCTCCACTTT. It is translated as CASSWAPLHF.